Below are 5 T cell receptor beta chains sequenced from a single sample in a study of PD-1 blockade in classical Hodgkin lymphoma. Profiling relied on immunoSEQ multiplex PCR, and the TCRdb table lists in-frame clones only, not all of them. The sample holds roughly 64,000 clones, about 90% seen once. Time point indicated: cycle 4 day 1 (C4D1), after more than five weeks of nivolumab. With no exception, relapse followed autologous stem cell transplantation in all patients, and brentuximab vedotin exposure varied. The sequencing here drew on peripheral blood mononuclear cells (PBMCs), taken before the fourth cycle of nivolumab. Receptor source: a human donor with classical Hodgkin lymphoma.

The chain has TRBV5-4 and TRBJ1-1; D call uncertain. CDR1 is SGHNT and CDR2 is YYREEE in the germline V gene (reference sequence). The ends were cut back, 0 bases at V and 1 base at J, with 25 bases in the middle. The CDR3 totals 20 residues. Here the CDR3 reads CASSLVRGEVSRTRNTEAFF. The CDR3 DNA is TGTGCCAGCAGCTTGGTCCGTGGGGAGGTTAGTCGTACAAGGAACACTGAAGCTTTCTTT.

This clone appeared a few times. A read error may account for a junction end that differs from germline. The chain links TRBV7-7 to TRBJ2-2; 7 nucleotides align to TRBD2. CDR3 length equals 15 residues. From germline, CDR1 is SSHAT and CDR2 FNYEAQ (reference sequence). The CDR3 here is CASSLVAGVTGELFF. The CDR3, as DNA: TGTGCTAGCAGCTTGGTGGCGGGGGTCACCGGGGAGCTGTTTTTT.

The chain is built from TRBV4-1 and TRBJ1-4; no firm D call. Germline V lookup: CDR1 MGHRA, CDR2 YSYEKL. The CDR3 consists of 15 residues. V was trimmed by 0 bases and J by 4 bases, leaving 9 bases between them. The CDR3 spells CASSQDWPGNEKLFF. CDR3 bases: TGCGCCAGCAGCCAAGATTGGCCGGGTAATGAAAAACTGTTTTTT.

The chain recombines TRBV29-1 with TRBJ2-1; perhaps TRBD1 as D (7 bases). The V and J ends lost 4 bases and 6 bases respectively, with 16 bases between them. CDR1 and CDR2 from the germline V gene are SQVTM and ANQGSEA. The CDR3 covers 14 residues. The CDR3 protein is CSVGTGEVLNEQFF. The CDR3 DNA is TGCAGCGTTGGAACAGGGGAGGTCCTCAATGAGCAGTTCTTC.

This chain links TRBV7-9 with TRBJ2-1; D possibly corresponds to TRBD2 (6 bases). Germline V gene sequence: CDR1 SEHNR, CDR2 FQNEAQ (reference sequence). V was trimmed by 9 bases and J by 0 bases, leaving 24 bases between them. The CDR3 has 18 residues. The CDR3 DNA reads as TGTGCCAGTGGGAGGCGGCAGGTTGGCTTAAGCTCCTACAATGAGCAGTTCTTC. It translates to CASGRRQVGLSSYNEQFF.